The entry below describes one T cell receptor (beta chain). This record comes from a study of cytomegalovirus exposure and HLA in healthy donors. CDR3 length equals 19 residues. Germline V gene data show CDR1 as MDHEN and CDR2 as SYDVKM. V shed 5 bases, J shed 0 bases, and the junction held 16 bases outside the gene matches. The PCR ran on 60 Vbeta and 13 Jbeta primers. The repertoire was sequenced with immunoSEQ multiplex PCR; TCRdb's copy has only in-frame clones and lacks some. Of around 150,000 clones listed, under 90% are singletons. The source is a boy younger than 10 in good health and CMV-seronegative. Sequences were obtained from PBMCs. The gene calls are TRBV28 and TRBJ1-5; 7 bases match TRBD1. The CDR3 bases are TGTGCCAGCAGTCAGCGACAGGGAAAGAACCAGGATAGCAATCAGCCCCAGCATTTT. Translated: CASSQRQGKNQDSNQPQHF.